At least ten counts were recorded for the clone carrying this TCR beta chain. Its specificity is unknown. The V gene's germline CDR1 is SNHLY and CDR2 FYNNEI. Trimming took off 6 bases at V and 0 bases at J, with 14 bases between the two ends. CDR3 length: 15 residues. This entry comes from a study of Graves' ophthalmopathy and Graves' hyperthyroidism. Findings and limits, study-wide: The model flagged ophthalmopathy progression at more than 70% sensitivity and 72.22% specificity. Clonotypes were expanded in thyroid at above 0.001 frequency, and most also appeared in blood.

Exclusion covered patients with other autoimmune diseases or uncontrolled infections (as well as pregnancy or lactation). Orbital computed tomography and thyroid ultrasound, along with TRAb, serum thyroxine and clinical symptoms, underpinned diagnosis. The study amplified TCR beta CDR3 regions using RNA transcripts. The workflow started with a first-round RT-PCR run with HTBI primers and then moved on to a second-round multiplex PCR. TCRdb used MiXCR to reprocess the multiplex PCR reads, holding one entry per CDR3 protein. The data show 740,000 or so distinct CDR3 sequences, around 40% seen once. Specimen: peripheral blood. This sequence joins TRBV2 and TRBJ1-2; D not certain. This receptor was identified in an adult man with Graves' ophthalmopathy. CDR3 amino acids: CASRIREGANYGYTF. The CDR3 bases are TGTGCCAGCAGGATCCGGGAAGGAGCTAACTATGGCTACACCTTC.